Sequencing of this T cell receptor beta chain was carried out in a study of blood T cell repertoires in COVID-19. Germline CDR1 KGHDR, CDR2 SFDVKD. J was trimmed by 0 bases and V by 3 bases; bases with no gene match: 3. The CDR3 contains 15 residues. This table comes from immunoSEQ multiplex PCR, and its TCRdb copy is limited to in-frame clones, with some not included. The sample has some 110,000 clones, roughly 80% seen once; the top ten hold 15%. Sequencing input: peripheral blood. The chain couples TRBV24-1 to TRBJ2-5; 7 nucleotides agree with TRBD2. This sequence originates from an elderly woman with acute or convalescent COVID-19. This CDR3 is CATSDDREDQETQYF. CDR3 DNA: TGTGCCACCAGTGATGATCGGGAGGACCAAGAGACCCAGTACTTC.